Below, 4 T cell receptor beta chains from the same sample are listed, as sequenced in a study of cytomegalovirus exposure and HLA in healthy donors. Vbeta (60) and Jbeta (13) primers were used in the PCR. Profiled with immunoSEQ multiplex PCR; TCRdb holds only in-frame clones, not every one. Altogether over 100,000 clones are present, 74% being singletons, with the ten largest covering approximately 1.9%. The sequencing input was PBMCs. These receptor sequences come from a human donor in good health.

The J gene is TRBJ2-7, the V gene TRBV28, with 7 bases lining up with TRBD2. Germline values: CDR1 MDHEN, CDR2 SYDVKM. The CDR3 runs 14 residues. V shed 7 bases, J shed 2 bases, and the junction held 8 bases outside the gene matches. The CDR3 is CASIGGGPTYEQYF. Here the CDR3 DNA reads TGTGCCAGCATTGGGGGAGGGCCCACCTACGAGCAGTACTTC.

The table lists this clone with a few counts. The genes are TRBV5-6 and TRBJ2-6; the D gene is possibly TRBD1 (6 bases). CDR3 size: 15 residues. CDR1 and CDR2 (germline): SGHDT, YYEEEE. The ends were cut back, 1 base at V and 2 bases at J, with 7 bases in the middle. The DNA of the CDR3 is TGTGCCAGCAGCTTGTCAGGGGCTGGGGCCAACGTCCTGACTTTC. Translation gives CASSLSGAGANVLTF.

V gene TRBV5-1 combines with J gene TRBJ1-2; perhaps TRBD1 as D (5 bases). Trimming removed 2 bases at V and 7 bases at J, with 15 bases between. CDR1 and CDR2 (germline): SGHRS, YFSETQ. CDR3 length: 14 amino acids. CDR3 protein: CASSFSRDSSGYTF. Here the CDR3 DNA reads TGCGCCAGCAGCTTCTCACGCGACAGTTCTGGCTACACCTTC.

This rearrangement joins TRBV4-1 to TRBJ2-5; 8 positions match TRBD1. Germline CDR1 MGHRA, CDR2 YSYEKL. The CDR3 has 18 residues. The V segment lost 2 bases and the J segment 1 base; nucleotides outside the gene matches: 12. CDR3 sequence reads: CASSQLRQGSLGQETQYF. CDR3 nucleotides: TGCGCCAGCAGCCAACTCCGACAGGGGTCTTTGGGCCAAGAGACCCAGTACTTC.